Listed below are T cell receptor beta chains from one sample, sequenced in a study of PD-1 blockade in classical Hodgkin lymphoma. Method: immunoSEQ multiplex PCR; TCRdb's copy keeps in-frame clones and lacks some. The data contain 90,000 to 100,000 clones, 75% to 90% of them singletons. The starting material was peripheral blood mononuclear cells (PBMCs), obtained before the second cycle of nivolumab. These receptors originate from a human donor with classical Hodgkin lymphoma. CDR3s include the opening cysteine and the closing phenylalanine or tryptophan. Fields, in order: J gene, V gene, clone size, D gene, CDR3 protein, CDR3 DNA. D genes are given only for firm matches. Clone size is stated in some rows and not others, as once, few, many or a class when expanded.

TRBJ2-3	TRBV7-8	NA	NA	CASSLVSGQGKSGHTDTQYF	TGTGCCAGCAGCTTAGTATCCGGTCAGGGGAAGAGTGGCCACACAGATACGCAGTATTTT
TRBJ1-2	TRBV28	NA	NA	CASSFDMAPYGYTF	TGTGCCAGCAGTTTCGACATGGCGCCCTATGGCTACACCTTC
TRBJ1-5	TRBV27	few	TRBD1	CASRAGTVNSNQPQHF	TGTGCCAGCAGGGCCGGGACAGTCAATAGCAATCAGCCCCAGCATTTT
TRBJ2-3	TRBV29-1	NA	TRBD2	CSVDPAGYTDTQYF	TGCAGCGTTGATCCAGCGGGGTACACAGATACGCAGTATTTT
TRBJ1-4	TRBV7-9	NA	NA	CASSGRTSTNEKLFF	TGTGCCAGCAGCGGGAGAACCTCAACTAATGAAAAACTGTTTTTT
TRBJ1-3	TRBV4-1	medium-sized	TRBD1	CASSQRTGDPPGNTIYF	TGCGCCAGCAGCCAACGGACAGGGGATCCCCCTGGAAACACCATATATTTT
TRBJ2-3	TRBV28	NA	TRBD1	CASTNQGARDTQYF	TGTGCCAGCACCAATCAGGGGGCTCGGGATACGCAGTATTTT
TRBJ2-2	TRBV7-3	few	TRBD1	CASSLGQAYTGELFF	TGTGCCAGCAGCTTGGGACAGGCTTACACCGGGGAGCTGTTTTTT
TRBJ1-1	TRBV19	NA	NA	CASFSNEPNTEAFF	TGTGCCAGTTTCTCCAATGAACCGAACACTGAAGCTTTCTTT
TRBJ2-6	TRBV28	NA	NA	CASSPPGPSSGANVLTF	TGTGCCAGTTCGCCACCGGGGCCCAGCTCTGGGGCCAACGTCCTGACTTTC
TRBJ2-1	TRBV7-2	NA	TRBD2	CASSATSGVGQFF	TGTGCCAGCAGCGCTACTAGCGGGGTTGGGCAGTTCTTC
TRBJ2-7	TRBV27	NA	NA	CASSYGSGPYEQYF	TGTGCCAGCAGTTACGGTTCAGGGCCCTACGAGCAGTACTTC
TRBJ2-4	TRBV21-1	NA	NA	CASSKTDAKNIQYF	TGTGCCAGCAGCAAAACGGACGCCAAAAACATTCAGTACTTC
TRBJ2-2	TRBV19	NA	NA	CASSQDGNTGELFF	TGTGCCAGTAGTCAGGACGGGAACACCGGGGAGCTGTTTTTT
TRBJ2-1	TRBV7-9	NA	NA	CASSPLAGSYNEQFF	TGTGCCAGCAGCCCTCTCGCGGGCTCCTACAATGAGCAGTTCTTC
TRBJ2-7	TRBV6-1	once	TRBD1	CASSVDRVAYEQYF	TGTGCCAGCAGTGTGGACAGGGTCGCGTACGAGCAGTACTTC
TRBJ1-6	TRBV7-2	NA	NA	CASSLVRDASSYNSPLHF	TGTGCCAGCAGCTTAGTCAGGGACGCGAGCTCCTATAATTCACCCCTCCACTTT
TRBJ1-5	TRBV19	NA	NA	CASSISGSNQPQHF	TGTGCCAGTAGTATATCCGGGAGCAATCAGCCCCAGCATTTT
TRBJ2-3	TRBV28	NA	TRBD2	CASSLFPSGERTDTQYF	TGTGCCAGCAGTTTATTCCCTAGCGGGGAGAGGACAGATACGCAGTATTTT
TRBJ2-2	TRBV19	once	NA	CASSKIPTGELFF	TGTGCCAGTAGTAAAATTCCCACCGGGGAGCTGTTTTTT
TRBJ1-1	TRBV5-1	NA	TRBD1	CASSTSQGMNTEAFF	TGCGCCAGCAGCACCTCACAGGGGATGAACACTGAAGCTTTCTTT
TRBJ1-6	TRBV28	NA	NA	CASRTDNFDSPLHF	TGTGCCAGCAGAACCGACAACTTTGATTCACCCCTCCACTTT
TRBJ2-1	TRBV2	once	TRBD2	CASSEARGGEQFF	TGTGCCAGCAGTGAAGCGCGGGGGGGTGAGCAGTTCTTC
TRBJ2-5	TRBV27	NA	NA	CASSLIGRPLQETQYF	TGTGCCAGCAGTTTAATCGGCCGGCCCCTCCAAGAGACCCAGTACTTC
TRBJ1-1	TRBV30	NA	NA	CAWSSDQGSTEAFF	TGTGCCTGGAGCTCCGACCAGGGGAGCACTGAAGCTTTCTTT
TRBJ1-5	TRBV19	NA	NA	CASSPQDLGGNQPQHF	TGTGCCAGTAGTCCGCAGGACCTGGGGGGCAATCAGCCCCAGCATTTT
TRBJ2-1	TRBV10-2	NA	TRBD2	CASSRLAGGYEQFF	TGCGCCAGCAGTAGACTAGCGGGGGGTTATGAGCAGTTCTTC
TRBJ2-5	TRBV5-4	NA	NA	CASSLPGRTQYF	TGTGCCAGCAGCTTGCCGGGGAGGACCCAGTACTTC
TRBJ1-5	TRBV6-6	NA	NA	CASSYVPQPQHF	TGTGCCAGCAGTTACGTTCCTCAGCCCCAGCATTTT
TRBJ2-3	TRBV29-1	NA	TRBD2	CSVTPGRGSFTDTQYF	TGCAGCGTTACCCCGGGGCGCGGGAGCTTTACAGATACGCAGTATTTT
TRBJ2-2	TRBV28	NA	TRBD1	CASSLWATGGGDTGELFF	TGTGCCAGCAGTTTATGGGCCACAGGGGGCGGGGACACCGGGGAGCTGTTTTTT
TRBJ2-3	TRBV5-8	NA	TRBD2	CASSLAAGGGSTDTQYF	TGTGCCAGCAGCTTGGCGGCTGGCGGGGGGAGCACAGATACGCAGTATTTT
TRBJ2-7	TRBV11-2	NA	TRBD2	CASSLWWTSGGSTYEQYF	TGTGCCAGCAGCCTATGGTGGACTAGCGGGGGTTCCACCTACGAGCAGTACTTC
TRBJ1-6	TRBV18	few	TRBD1	CASSGTTGYNSPLHF	TGTGCCAGCTCCGGAACGACAGGGTATAATTCACCCCTCCACTTT
TRBJ1-1	TRBV27	NA	NA	CASSLRFTGFEAFF	TGTGCCAGCAGTTTACGGTTTACGGGGTTTGAAGCTTTCTTT
TRBJ2-7	TRBV4-1	NA	NA	CASSQNPGTPYEQYF	TGCGCCAGCAGCCAAAACCCGGGGACCCCCTACGAGCAGTACTTC
TRBJ1-2	TRBV2	NA	NA	CASKAHFTVNYGYTF	TGTGCCAGCAAGGCCCATTTTACAGTCAACTATGGCTACACCTTC
TRBJ2-5	TRBV2	NA	NA	CASSESTVQETQYF	TGTGCCAGCAGTGAGAGTACAGTTCAAGAGACCCAGTACTTC
TRBJ1-1	TRBV6-1	NA	NA	CASSEQGVHTEAFF	TGTGCCAGCAGTGAACAGGGAGTCCACACTGAAGCTTTCTTT
TRBJ2-7	TRBV28	NA	NA	CASSPYLLSQGEQYF	TGTGCCAGCAGTCCCTATTTACTCTCGCAGGGCGAGCAGTACTTC
TRBJ2-7	TRBV7-9	NA	NA	CASSLGTHEQYF	TGTGCCAGCAGCTTAGGAACTCACGAGCAGTACTTC